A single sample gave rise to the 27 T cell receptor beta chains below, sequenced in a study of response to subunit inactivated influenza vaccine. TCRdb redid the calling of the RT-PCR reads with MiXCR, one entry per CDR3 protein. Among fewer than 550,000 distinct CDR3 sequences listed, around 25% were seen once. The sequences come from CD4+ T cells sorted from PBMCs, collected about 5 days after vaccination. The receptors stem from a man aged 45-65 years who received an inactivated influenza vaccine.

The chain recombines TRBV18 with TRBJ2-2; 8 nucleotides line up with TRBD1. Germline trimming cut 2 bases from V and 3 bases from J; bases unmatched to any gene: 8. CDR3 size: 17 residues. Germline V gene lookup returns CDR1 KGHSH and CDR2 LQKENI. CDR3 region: CASSPSPGQGDTGELFF. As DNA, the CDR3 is TGTGCCAGCTCACCATCCCCAGGACAGGGTGACACCGGGGAGCTGTTTTTT.

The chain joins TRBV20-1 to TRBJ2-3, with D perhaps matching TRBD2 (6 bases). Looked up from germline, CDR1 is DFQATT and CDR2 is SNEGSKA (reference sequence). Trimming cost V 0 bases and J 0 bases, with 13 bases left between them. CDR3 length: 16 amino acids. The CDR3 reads CSARDHGGVSTDTQYF. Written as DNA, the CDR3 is TGCAGTGCTAGAGATCATGGCGGGGTTAGCACAGATACGCAGTATTTT.

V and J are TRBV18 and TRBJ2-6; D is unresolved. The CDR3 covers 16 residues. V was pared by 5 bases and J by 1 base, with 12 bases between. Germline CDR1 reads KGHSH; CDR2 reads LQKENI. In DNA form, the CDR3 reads TGTGCCAGCTCATCCGCCTCCGTTTCTGGGGCCAACGTCCTGACTTTC. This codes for CASSSASVSGANVLTF. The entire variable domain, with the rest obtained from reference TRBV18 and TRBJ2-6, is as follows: NAGVMQNPRHLVRRRGQEARLRCSPMKGHSHVYWYRQLPEEGLKFMVYLQKENIIDESGMPKERFSAEFPKEGPSILRIQQVVRGDSAAYFCASSSASVSGANVLTFGAGSRLTVL.

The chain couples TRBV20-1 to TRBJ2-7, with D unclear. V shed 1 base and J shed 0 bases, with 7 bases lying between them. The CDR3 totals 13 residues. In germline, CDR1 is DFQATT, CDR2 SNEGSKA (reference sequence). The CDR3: CSARVQNSYEQYF. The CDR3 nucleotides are TGCAGTGCTAGAGTACAGAACTCCTACGAGCAGTACTTC.

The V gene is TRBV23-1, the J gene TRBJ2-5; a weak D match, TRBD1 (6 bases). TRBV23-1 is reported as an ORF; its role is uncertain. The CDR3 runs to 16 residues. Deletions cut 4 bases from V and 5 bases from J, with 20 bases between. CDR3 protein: CASSPCGRGGRETQYF. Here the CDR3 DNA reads TGCGCCAGCAGTCCCTGTGGCAGGGGTGGGCGTGAGACCCAGTACTTC.

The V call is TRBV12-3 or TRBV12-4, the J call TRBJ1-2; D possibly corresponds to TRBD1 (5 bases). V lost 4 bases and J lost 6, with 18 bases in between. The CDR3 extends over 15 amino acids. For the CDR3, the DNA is TGTGCCAGCAGTTCCCCGGGACTTAAACTCAATGGCTACACCTTC. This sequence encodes CASSSPGLKLNGYTF.

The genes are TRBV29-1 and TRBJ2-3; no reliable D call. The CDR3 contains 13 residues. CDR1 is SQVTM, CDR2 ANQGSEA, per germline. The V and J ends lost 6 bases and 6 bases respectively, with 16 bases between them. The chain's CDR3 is CSVELAVGDTQYF. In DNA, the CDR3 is TGCAGCGTAGAGTTGGCCGTTGGTGATACGCAGTATTTT.

CDR3 coding DNA: TGTGCCACCAGCCTGCGCCTTTCGGGAACCGGGGAGCTGTTTTTT. Protein product: CATSLRLSGTGELFF. The V call is TRBV15, the J call TRBJ2-2, with D possibly TRBD2 on 5 matching bases. Germline values: CDR1 LNHNV, CDR2 YYDKDF (reference sequence). CDR3 length: 15 residues. Deletions cut 5 bases from V and 5 bases from J, with 15 bases between.

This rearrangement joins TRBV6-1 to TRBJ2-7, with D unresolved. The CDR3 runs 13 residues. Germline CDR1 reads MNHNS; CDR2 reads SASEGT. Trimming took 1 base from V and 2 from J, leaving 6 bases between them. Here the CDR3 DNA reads TGTGCCAGCAGTGAAGTGATTACCTACGAGCAGTACTTC. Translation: CASSEVITYEQYF.

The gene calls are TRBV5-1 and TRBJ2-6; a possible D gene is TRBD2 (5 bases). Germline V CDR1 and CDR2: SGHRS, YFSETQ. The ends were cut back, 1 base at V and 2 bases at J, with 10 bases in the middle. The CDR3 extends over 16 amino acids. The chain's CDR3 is CASSLQSGPGANVLTF. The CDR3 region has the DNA TGCGCCAGCAGCTTGCAGAGCGGTCCTGGGGCCAACGTCCTGACTTTC.

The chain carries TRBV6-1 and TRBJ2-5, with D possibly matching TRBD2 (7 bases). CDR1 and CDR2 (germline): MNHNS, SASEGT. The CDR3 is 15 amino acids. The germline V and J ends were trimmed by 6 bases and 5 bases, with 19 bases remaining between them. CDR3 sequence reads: CASRIGSGGGETQYF. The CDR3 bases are TGTGCCAGCAGGATAGGTAGTGGGGGGGGCGAGACCCAGTACTTC.

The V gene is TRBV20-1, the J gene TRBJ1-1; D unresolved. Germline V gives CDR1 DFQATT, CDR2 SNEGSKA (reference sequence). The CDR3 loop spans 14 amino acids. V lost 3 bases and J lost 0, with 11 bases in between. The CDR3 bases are TGCAGTGCTAGCAGTCACAGCATGAACACTGAAGCTTTCTTT. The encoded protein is CSASSHSMNTEAFF.

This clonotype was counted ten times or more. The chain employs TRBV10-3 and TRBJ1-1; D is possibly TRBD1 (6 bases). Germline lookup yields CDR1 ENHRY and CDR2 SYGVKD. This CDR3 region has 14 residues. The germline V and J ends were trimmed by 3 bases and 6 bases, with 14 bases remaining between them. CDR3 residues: CAISDPTGPPEAFF. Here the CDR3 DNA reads TGTGCCATCAGTGACCCGACAGGACCACCTGAAGCTTTCTTT.

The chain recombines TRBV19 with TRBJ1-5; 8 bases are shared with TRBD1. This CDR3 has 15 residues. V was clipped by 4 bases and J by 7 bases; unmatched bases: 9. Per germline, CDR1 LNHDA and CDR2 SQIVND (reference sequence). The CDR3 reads CASSTTADRGQPQHF. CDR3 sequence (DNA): TGTGCCAGTAGTACTACGGCTGACAGGGGCCAGCCCCAGCATTTT.

In DNA form, the CDR3 reads TGTGCCAGCAGCTTAAATCCGGACCCCTACGAGCAGTACTTC. Residues: CASSLNPDPYEQYF. The chain joins TRBV7-2 to TRBJ2-7; D not certain. The V gene's germline CDR1 is SGHTA and CDR2 FQGNSA. The CDR3 loop spans 14 amino acids. The V end was cut by 2 bases, the J end by 2 bases, with 10 bases between.

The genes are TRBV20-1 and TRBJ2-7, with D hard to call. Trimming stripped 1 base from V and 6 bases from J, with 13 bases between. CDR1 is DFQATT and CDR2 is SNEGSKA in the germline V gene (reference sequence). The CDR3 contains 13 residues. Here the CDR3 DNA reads TGCAGTGCTAGAGTCCCCGGGCTAGGCGAGCAGTACTTC. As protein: CSARVPGLGEQYF.

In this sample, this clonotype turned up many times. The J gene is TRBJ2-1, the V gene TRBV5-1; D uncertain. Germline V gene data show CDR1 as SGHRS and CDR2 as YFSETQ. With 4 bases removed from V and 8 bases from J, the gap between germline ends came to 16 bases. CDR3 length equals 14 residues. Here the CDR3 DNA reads TGCGCCAGCAGCAGAGACGCGTCATACGATGAGCAGTTCTTC. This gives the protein CASSRDASYDEQFF.

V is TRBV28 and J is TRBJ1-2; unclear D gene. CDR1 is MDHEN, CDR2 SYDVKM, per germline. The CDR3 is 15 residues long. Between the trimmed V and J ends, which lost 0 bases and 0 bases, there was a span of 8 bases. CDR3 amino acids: CASSLWTATNYGYTF. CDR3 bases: TGTGCCAGCAGTTTATGGACGGCTACTAACTATGGCTACACCTTC.

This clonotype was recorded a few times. The CDR3 DNA follows: TGCGCCAGCAGCCAAGGAAACTCGAAGACCCAGTACTTC. It specifies CASSQGNSKTQYF. The rearrangement links TRBV4-1 to TRBJ2-5; no clear D gene. Germline lookup yields CDR1 MGHRA and CDR2 YSYEKL. The V and J ends lost 1 base and 6 bases respectively, with 9 bases between them. The CDR3 totals 13 residues.

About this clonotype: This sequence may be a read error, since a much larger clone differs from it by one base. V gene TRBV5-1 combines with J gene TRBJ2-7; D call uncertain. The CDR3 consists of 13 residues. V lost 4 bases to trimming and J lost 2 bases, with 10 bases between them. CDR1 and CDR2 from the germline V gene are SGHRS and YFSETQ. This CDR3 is CASSPMAAYEQYF. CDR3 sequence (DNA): TGCGCCAGCAGCCCCATGGCCGCCTACGAGCAGTACTTC.

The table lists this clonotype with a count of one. The CDR3 loop reads CASSLTGTAGYEQYF. The CDR3 DNA reads TGTGCCAGCAGTTTGACCGGGACAGCCGGCTACGAGCAGTACTTC. This chain uses TRBV6-5 with TRBJ2-7; 7 nucleotides line up with TRBD1. V dropped 4 bases and J dropped 3; count of bases not matched to a gene: 9. CDR1 is MNHEY, CDR2 SVGAGI, per germline. The CDR3 contains 15 residues.

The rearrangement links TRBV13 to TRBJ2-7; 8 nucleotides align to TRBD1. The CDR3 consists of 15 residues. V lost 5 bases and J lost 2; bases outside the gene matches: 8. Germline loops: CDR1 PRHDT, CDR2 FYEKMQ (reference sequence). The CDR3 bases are TGTGCCAGCAGCGTAAACAGGGGGACGGCCTACGAGCAGTACTTC. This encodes CASSVNRGTAYEQYF.

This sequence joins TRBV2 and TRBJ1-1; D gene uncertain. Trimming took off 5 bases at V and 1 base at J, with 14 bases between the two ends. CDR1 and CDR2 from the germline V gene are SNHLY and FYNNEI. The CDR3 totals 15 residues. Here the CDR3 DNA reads TGTGCCAGCAGTATTGAATCGGGAGGGAACACTGAAGCTTTCTTT. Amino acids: CASSIESGGNTEAFF.

The CDR3 region is CAISESFTSGRTDTQYF. DNA of the CDR3: TGTGCCATCAGTGAATCGTTTACTAGCGGGAGAACAGATACGCAGTATTTT. The rearrangement links TRBV10-3 to TRBJ2-3, with 11 bases matching TRBD2. Trimming cost V 3 bases and J 3 bases; bases outside gene matches: 8. The CDR3 runs to 17 residues. Germline loops: CDR1 ENHRY, CDR2 SYGVKD.

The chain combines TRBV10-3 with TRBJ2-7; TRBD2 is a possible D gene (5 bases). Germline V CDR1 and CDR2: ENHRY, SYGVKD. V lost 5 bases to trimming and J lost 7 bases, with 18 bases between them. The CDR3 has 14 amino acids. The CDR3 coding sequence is TGTGCCATCAGTAGATTCGAGGGCGCGGAGGAGCAGTACTTC. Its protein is CAISRFEGAEEQYF.

The CDR3 bases are TGTGCCAGCAGCTTGGGACAGCTACTCTACGAGCAGTACTTC. It translates to CASSLGQLLYEQYF. The chain couples TRBV7-2 to TRBJ2-7, with 7 bases fitting TRBD1. Unmatched junction bases numbered 5, after V lost 3 bases and J lost 3 bases. Germline V CDR1 and CDR2: SGHTA, FQGNSA. The CDR3 covers 14 residues.

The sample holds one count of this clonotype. CDR3 amino acids: CASSVVWGAGELFF. The CDR3 nucleotides are TGTGCCAGCAGCGTAGTGTGGGGAGCCGGGGAGCTGTTTTTT. The rearrangement links TRBV9 to TRBJ2-2; possibly TRBD2 for D (5 bases). Germline CDR1 and CDR2: SGDLS and YYNGEE. The CDR3 sequence is 14 residues long. The V gene lost 0 bases and the J gene lost 6 bases, with 9 bases spanning the gap.